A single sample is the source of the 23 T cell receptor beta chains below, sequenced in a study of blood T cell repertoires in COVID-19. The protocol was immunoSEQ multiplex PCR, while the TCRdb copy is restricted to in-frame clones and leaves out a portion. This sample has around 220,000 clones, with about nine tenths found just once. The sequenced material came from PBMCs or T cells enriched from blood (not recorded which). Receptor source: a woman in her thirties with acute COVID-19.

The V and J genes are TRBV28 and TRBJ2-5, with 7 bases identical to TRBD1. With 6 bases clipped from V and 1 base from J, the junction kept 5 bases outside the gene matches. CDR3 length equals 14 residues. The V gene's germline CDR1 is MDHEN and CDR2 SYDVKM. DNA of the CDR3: TGTGCCAGCAGACCGAGGGGGCCCCAAGAGACCCAGTACTTC. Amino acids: CASRPRGPQETQYF.

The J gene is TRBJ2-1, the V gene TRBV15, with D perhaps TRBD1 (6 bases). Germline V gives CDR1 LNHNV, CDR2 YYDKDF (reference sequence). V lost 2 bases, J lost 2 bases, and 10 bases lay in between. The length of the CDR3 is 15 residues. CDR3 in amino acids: CATSRLDRPYNEQFF. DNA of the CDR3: TGTGCCACCAGCAGATTAGACAGGCCCTACAATGAGCAGTTCTTC.

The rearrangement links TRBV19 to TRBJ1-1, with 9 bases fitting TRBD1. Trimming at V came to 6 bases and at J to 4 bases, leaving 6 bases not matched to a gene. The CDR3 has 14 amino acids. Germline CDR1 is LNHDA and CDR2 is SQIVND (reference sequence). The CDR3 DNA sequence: TGTGCCAGTAGCAAACAGGGGGCTGGCACTGAAGCTTTCTTT. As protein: CASSKQGAGTEAFF. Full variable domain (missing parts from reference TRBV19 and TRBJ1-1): DGGITQSPKYLFRKEGQNVTLSCEQNLNHDAMYWYRQDPGQGLRLIYYSQIVNDFQKGDIAEGYSVSREKKESFPLTVTSAQKNPTAFYLCASSKQGAGTEAFFGQGTRLTVV.

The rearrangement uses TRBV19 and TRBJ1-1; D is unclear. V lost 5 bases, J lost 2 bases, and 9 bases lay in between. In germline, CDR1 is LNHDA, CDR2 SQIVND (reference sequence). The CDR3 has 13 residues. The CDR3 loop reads CASSVLPNTEAFF. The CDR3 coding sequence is TGTGCCAGTAGTGTCCTACCAAACACTGAAGCTTTCTTT.

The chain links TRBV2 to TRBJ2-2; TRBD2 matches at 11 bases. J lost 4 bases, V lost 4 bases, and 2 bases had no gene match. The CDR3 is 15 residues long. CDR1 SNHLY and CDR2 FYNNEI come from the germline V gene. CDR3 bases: TGTGCCAGCAGTGCGCTAGCGGGGGGCACCGGGGAGCTGTTTTTT. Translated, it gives CASSALAGGTGELFF.

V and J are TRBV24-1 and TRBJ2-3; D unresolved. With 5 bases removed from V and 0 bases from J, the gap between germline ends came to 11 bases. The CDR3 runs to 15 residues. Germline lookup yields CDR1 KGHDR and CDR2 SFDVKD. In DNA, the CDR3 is TGTGCCACCAGTGCCAGCGCTACTAGCACAGATACGCAGTATTTT. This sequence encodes CATSASATSTDTQYF.

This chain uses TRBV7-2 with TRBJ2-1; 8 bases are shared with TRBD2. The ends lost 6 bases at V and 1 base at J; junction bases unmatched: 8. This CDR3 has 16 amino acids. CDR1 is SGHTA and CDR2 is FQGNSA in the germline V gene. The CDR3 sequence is CASRADSGNSYNEQFF. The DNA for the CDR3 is TGTGCCAGCAGAGCTGATAGCGGGAATTCCTACAATGAGCAGTTCTTC.

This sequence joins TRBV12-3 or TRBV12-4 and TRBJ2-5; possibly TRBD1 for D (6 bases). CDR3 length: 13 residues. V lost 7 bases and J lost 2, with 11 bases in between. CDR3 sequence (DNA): TGTGCCAGCACCAGGGGCGGGCAAGAGACCCAGTACTTC. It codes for CASTRGGQETQYF.

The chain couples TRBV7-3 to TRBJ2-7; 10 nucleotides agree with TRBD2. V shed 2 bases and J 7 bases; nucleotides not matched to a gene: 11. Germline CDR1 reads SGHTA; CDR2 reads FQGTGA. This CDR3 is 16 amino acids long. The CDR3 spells CASSLGTGLAVGEQYF. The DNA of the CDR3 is TGTGCCAGCAGCTTAGGCACCGGACTAGCGGTGGGGGAGCAGTACTTC.

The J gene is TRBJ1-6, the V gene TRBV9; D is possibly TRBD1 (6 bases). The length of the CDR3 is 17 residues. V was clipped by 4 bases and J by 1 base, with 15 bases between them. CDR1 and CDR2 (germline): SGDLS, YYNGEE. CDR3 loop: CASSFYDRISYNSPLHF. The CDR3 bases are TGTGCCAGCAGCTTTTATGACAGGATTTCCTATAATTCACCCCTCCACTTT.

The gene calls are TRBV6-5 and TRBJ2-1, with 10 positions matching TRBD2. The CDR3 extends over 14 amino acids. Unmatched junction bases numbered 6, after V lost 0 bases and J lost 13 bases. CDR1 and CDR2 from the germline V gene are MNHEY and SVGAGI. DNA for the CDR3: TGTGCCAGCAGTTACTCGCTCGGACTAGCGGAACAGTTCTTC. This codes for CASSYSLGLAEQFF.

The CDR3 reads CASSPGQGAHTIYF. For the CDR3, the DNA is TGTGCCAGCAGCCCCGGGCAGGGGGCACACACCATATATTTT. This chain joins TRBV3-1 (or the pseudogene TRBV3-2) and TRBJ1-3; 8 nucleotides agree with TRBD1. Trimming removed 4 bases from V and 8 bases from J; junction bases left unmatched: 7. The CDR3 contains 14 residues. Germline-derived CDR1 and CDR2 are LGHDT and YNNKEL (reference sequence).

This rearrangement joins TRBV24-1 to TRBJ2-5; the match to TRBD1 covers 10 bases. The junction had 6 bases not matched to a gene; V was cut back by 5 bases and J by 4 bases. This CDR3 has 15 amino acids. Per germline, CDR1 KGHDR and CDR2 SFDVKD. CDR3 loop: CATSVDRGRGETQYF. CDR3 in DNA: TGTGCCACCAGTGTTGACAGGGGGCGAGGAGAGACCCAGTACTTC.

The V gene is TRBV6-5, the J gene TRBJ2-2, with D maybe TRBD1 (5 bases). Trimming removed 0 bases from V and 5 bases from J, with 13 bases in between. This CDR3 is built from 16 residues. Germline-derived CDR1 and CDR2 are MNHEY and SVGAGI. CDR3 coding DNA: TGTGCCAGCAGTTACTCGAAGGGGATGGGGACCGGGGAGCTGTTTTTT. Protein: CASSYSKGMGTGELFF.

CDR3 in DNA: TGTGCCATCACCGGGGGGGGATACAGCGAGCAGTACTTC. This encodes CAITGGGYSEQYF. V is TRBV10-3 and J is TRBJ2-7, with TRBD2 matching 8 bases. From germline, CDR1 is ENHRY and CDR2 SYGVKD. The CDR3 is made up of 13 amino acids. Losses at the gene ends were 7 bases for V and 6 bases for J; bases not matched to a gene: 8.

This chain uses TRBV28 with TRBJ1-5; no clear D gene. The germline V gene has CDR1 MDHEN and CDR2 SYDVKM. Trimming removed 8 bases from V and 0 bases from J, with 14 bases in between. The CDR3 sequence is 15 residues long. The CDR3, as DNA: TGTGCCAGCTTTCCTTTGGGCAATAGCAATCAGCCCCAGCATTTT. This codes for CASFPLGNSNQPQHF.

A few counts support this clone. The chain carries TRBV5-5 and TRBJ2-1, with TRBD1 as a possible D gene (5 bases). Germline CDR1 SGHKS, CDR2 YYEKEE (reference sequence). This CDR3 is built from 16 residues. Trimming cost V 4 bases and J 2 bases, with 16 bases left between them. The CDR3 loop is CASSPVPGITYNEQFF. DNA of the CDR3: TGTGCCAGCAGCCCTGTCCCAGGGATAACCTACAATGAGCAGTTCTTC.

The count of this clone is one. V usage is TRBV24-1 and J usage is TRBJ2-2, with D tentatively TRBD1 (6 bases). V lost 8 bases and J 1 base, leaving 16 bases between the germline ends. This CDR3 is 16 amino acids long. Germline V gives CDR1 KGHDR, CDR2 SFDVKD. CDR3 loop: CATKGGQPLNTGELFF. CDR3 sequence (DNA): TGTGCCACCAAGGGTGGACAGCCCTTGAACACCGGGGAGCTGTTTTTT.

CDR3 sequence reads: CASRAGTIYEQYF. DNA for the CDR3: TGTGCCAGCAGGGCCGGGACTATCTACGAGCAGTACTTC. The chain is built from TRBV28 and TRBJ2-7; 7 bases match TRBD2. With V trimmed by 6 bases and J by 3 bases, 5 bases remained unmatched. Germline-derived CDR1 and CDR2 are MDHEN and SYDVKM. The CDR3 extends over 13 amino acids.

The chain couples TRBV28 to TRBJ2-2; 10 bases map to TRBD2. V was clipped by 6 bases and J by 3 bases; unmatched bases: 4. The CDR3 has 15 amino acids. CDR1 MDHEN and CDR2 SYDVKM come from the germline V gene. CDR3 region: CASSWTSGDTGELFF. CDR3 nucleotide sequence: TGTGCCAGCAGCTGGACTAGCGGCGACACCGGGGAGCTGTTTTTT.

The CDR3 region has the DNA TGTGCCAGCAGCCCCAGGGTCATGAACACTGAAGCTTTCTTT. This translates into CASSPRVMNTEAFF. This chain connects TRBV2 to TRBJ1-1, with a tentative D call TRBD1 (5 bases). The CDR3 spans 14 residues. Germline V lookup: CDR1 SNHLY, CDR2 FYNNEI. Trimming removed 6 bases at V and 0 bases at J, with 11 bases between.

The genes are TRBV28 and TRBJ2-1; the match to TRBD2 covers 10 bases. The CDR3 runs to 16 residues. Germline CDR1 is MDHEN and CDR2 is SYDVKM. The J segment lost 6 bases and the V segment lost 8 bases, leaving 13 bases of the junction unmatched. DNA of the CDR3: TGTGCCAGCCCGGCTAGCGGGAGCCGAGAGGGCAATGAGCAGTTCTTC. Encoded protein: CASPASGSREGNEQFF.

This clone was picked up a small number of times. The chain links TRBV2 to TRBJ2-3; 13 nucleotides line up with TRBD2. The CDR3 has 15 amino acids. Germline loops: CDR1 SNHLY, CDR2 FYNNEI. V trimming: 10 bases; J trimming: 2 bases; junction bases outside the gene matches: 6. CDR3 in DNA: TGTGCCACAGGGACTAGCGGGGCAACCACAGATACGCAGTATTTT. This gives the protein CATGTSGATTDTQYF.